This T cell receptor (beta chain) stems from a study of post-analysis software for immune sequencing data. Overall study: Progressive-relapsing, secondary progressive and relapsing-remitting multiple sclerosis were among the disease courses included.

Per the germline V gene, CDR1 is SGHTA and CDR2 is FQGNSA. This CDR3 comprises 16 residues. Carried by the TCR beta cDNA libraries were unique molecular identifiers. Around 500,000 cDNA molecules were obtained from approximately 0.91 to 9.4 million T cells. TCRdb reanalysed the PCR reads using MiXCR and keeps one entry per CDR3 protein. The sample includes around 710,000 distinct CDR3 sequences, about 43% of them seen just once. Study-level findings and limits: Normalized Chao1 diversity was significantly lower in multiple sclerosis patients than in controls. A few TRBV segments appeared more often in patients than in controls, and TRBV5-6, TRBV5-1 and TRBV20-1 were among these.

Concerning this clonotype itself: Its specificity is unknown.

Sequencing was performed on blood. This clonotype originated in a girl aged 10 to 17 with multiple sclerosis. This rearrangement joins TRBV7-2 to TRBJ2-7; 9 bases are a match to TRBD1. The DNA matches TRBJ2-5 better at its end, which makes the J call doubtful. CDR3 residues: CASNASGTGRGETQYF. CDR3 nucleotides: TGTGCCAGCAACGCCTCCGGGACAGGGAGAGGAGAGACCCAGTACTTC.